This T cell receptor beta chain was sequenced for a study of T cell responses to AZD1222 COVID-19 vaccine. Study conclusions and caveats: The reported proportion of spike-specific TCRs targeting unmutated variant regions was nearly half. After two AZD1222 doses, spike-specific TCR breadth and depth rose versus day 0.

Trimming left V 5 bases short and J 2 bases short, with 6 bases between. This CDR3 contains 12 residues. CDR1 and CDR2 from the germline V gene are LGHDT and YNNKEL (reference sequence). Measured with immunoSEQ multiplex PCR; TCRdb has only the in-frame clones, and not every one. Of 150,000 to 180,000 clones in the sample, approximately 87% were seen once. On this clone itself: Antigen: not known.

This TCR came from an adult in good health. The chain combines TRBV3-1 (or the pseudogene TRBV3-2) with TRBJ1-2; no definite D call. The material was peripheral blood, obtained on day 0 of MenACWY control vaccination. CDR3 region: CASSNDNYGYTF. For the CDR3, the DNA is TGTGCCAGCAGCAACGACAACTATGGCTACACCTTC.